A selection of T cell receptor beta chains follows, all from one sample in a study of PD-L1 blockade in urothelial cancer. Data came from immunoSEQ multiplex PCR; TCRdb stores just in-frame clones and leaves some out. There are tens of thousands of clones in the sample; approximately 84% occur only once, and 14% to 15% lies in the top ten. The sequencing here drew on PBMCs, taken around atezolizumab (anti-PD-L1) treatment. The receptor source for this set is a man in his sixties with urothelial cancer. The CDR3 runs from the conserved cysteine through the conserved F or W. D genes are given only for firm matches. Size tells how often a clone was seen (once, few, many) or the class of an expanded clone, and some rows leave it out.

clone size	D gene	V gene	J gene	CDR3 protein	CDR3 DNA
few	-	TRBV11-2	TRBJ1-2	CASSLVAGANYGYTF	TGTGCCAGCAGCTTAGTGGCGGGGGCAAACTATGGCTACACCTTC
-	TRBD1	TRBV5-4	TRBJ2-1	CASSRTGGGNEQFF	TGTGCCAGCAGCAGGACAGGGGGGGGAAATGAGCAGTTCTTC
-	TRBD1	TRBV5-4	TRBJ2-7	CASSLWTGDYEQYF	TGTGCCAGCAGCCTGTGGACAGGGGACTACGAGCAGTACTTC
-	-	TRBV11-3	TRBJ2-7	CASSLGGGQSYEQYF	TGTGCCAGCAGCTTAGGTGGGGGCCAATCCTACGAGCAGTACTTC
-	TRBD1	TRBV29-1	TRBJ2-7	CSVRQGPYEQYF	TGCAGCGTTAGACAGGGCCCCTACGAGCAGTACTTC
-	-	TRBV4-2	TRBJ2-7	CASSQDPGSYEQYF	TGTGCCAGCAGCCAAGACCCAGGTTCCTACGAGCAGTACTTC
-	-	TRBV7-3	TRBJ2-2	CASSLTALAGNTGELFF	TGTGCCAGCAGCTTAACGGCCCTAGCCGGGAACACCGGGGAGCTGTTTTTT
-	-	TRBV18	TRBJ1-2	CASSPQGIGGDSSGYTF	TGTGCCAGCTCACCACAGGGTATCGGAGGGGACTCCTCGGGCTACACCTTC
-	TRBD1	TRBV6-5	TRBJ1-1	CASIPTGTGDTEAFF	TGTGCCAGCATACCAACCGGGACAGGGGATACTGAAGCTTTCTTT
-	TRBD1	TRBV6-1	TRBJ1-6	CASSPRTGLPPLHF	TGTGCCAGCAGTCCTCGGACAGGGCTTCCACCCCTCCACTTT
-	-	TRBV5-1	TRBJ1-2	CASSLVGENYGYTF	TGCGCCAGCAGCTTGGTCGGTGAGAACTATGGCTACACCTTC
-	-	TRBV19	TRBJ1-1	CASTETGQPEFEAFF	TGTGCCAGTACCGAAACCGGACAGCCGGAGTTTGAAGCTTTCTTT
-	TRBD2	TRBV6-5	TRBJ2-7	CASSPNGGGYEQYF	TGTGCCAGCAGTCCCAACGGGGGAGGGTACGAGCAGTACTTC
-	-	TRBV19	TRBJ1-5	CASSIVTPQHF	TGTGCCAGTAGTATAGTAACTCCCCAGCATTTT
-	-	TRBV30	TRBJ1-2	CAWSGTVPNYGYTF	TGTGCCTGGAGTGGTACAGTTCCTAACTATGGCTACACCTTC
-	TRBD2	TRBV15	TRBJ2-5	CATSREGTGGVAGGLLQETQYF	TGTGCCACCAGCAGAGAAGGGACAGGAGGCGTAGCGGGGGGTTTACTCCAAGAGACCCAGTACTTC
-	-	TRBV2	TRBJ2-7	CASSSRVTYEQYF	TGTGCCAGCAGTTCCAGGGTGACCTACGAGCAGTACTTC
-	TRBD1	TRBV11-2	TRBJ2-1	CASSSRGWQGAANEQFF	TGTGCCAGCAGCTCCCGAGGTTGGCAGGGGGCCGCGAATGAGCAGTTCTTC
-	TRBD1	TRBV29-1	TRBJ1-6	CSVAPGTEGSPLHF	TGCAGCGTTGCCCCCGGGACAGAGGGGTCACCCCTCCACTTT
-	TRBD1	TRBV28	TRBJ2-2	CATGTDPNTGELFF	TGTGCCACCGGGACAGATCCGAACACCGGGGAGCTGTTTTTT
few	TRBD2	TRBV9	TRBJ2-1	CASSGGGAIHEQFF	TGTGCCAGCAGTGGCGGGGGGGCTATCCATGAGCAGTTCTTC
-	TRBD1	TRBV7-7	TRBJ2-5	CASSLDRGWETQYF	TGTGCTAGCAGCTTAGACAGGGGTTGGGAGACCCAGTACTTC
-	-	TRBV11-2	TRBJ1-3	CASSLHRATLSSGNTIYF	TGTGCCAGCAGCTTACACAGGGCCACCTTAAGCTCTGGAAACACCATATATTTT
-	-	TRBV5-4	TRBJ2-5	CASSPVQGTDQETQYF	TGTGCCAGCAGCCCCGTCCAGGGCACCGACCAAGAGACCCAGTACTTC
few	TRBD1	TRBV11-3	TRBJ1-6	CASSQFGTGADSPLHF	TGTGCCAGCAGCCAATTCGGGACAGGGGCTGATTCACCCCTCCACTTT
-	-	TRBV10-2	TRBJ2-5	CASSLKRTEDQYF	TGCGCCAGCAGTTTAAAACGGACGGAGGATCAGTACTTC
-	TRBD1	TRBV28	TRBJ1-5	CASSFNRGLGQPQHF	TGTGCCAGCAGTTTTAACAGGGGGCTGGGTCAGCCCCAGCATTTT
-	TRBD1	TRBV2	TRBJ1-4	CASSPRTGVGEKLFF	TGTGCCAGCAGTCCGCGGACAGGGGTTGGTGAAAAACTGTTTTTT